This TCR beta chain was recorded in a study of chemoradiotherapy in HPV16-positive cancers. This clone appeared a single time. The antigen is unknown. This CDR3 contains 14 residues. V was shortened by 6 bases and J by 4 bases, with 16 bases between the two germline ends. Germline V gives CDR1 SGHTS, CDR2 YDEGEE. Overall study findings and caveats: HPV-specific T cells were functionally defined from only two HPV16-positive patients. Candidate HPV-specific clones and E7-related TCR motifs grew in tumor during treatment. HPV-responsive T-cell expansion during chemoradiotherapy was linked to improved recurrence-free survival in HPV16-positive patients.

Repertoires were sampled repeatedly during chemoradiotherapy. Here immunoSEQ multiplex PCR was the method, and the copy in TCRdb shows in-frame clones only, minus some. This repertoire shows under 5,500 clones, roughly 89% found once; its top ten account for about 4.5%. Here the sequenced sample was tumor tissue, taken from a patient who underwent chemoradiotherapy. The chain employs TRBV5-8 and TRBJ1-1, with a tentative D call TRBD1 (6 bases). The origin of this receptor is a human donor with HPV-associated anogenital cancer. CDR3 nucleotides: TGTGCCAGCACAAAGCCCTGGGGGCCCACTGAAGCTTTCTTT. Its protein is CASTKPWGPTEAFF.